This T cell receptor (beta chain) was obtained from a study of T cell responses to AZD1222 COVID-19 vaccine. Study background: Pooling was applied to second doses at about 4 or about 12 weeks.

Broader study findings: Females made up more of the donors, who were largely white British, and clonal diversity may have come out too low.

As concerns this clone: Its antigen is not identified.

Germline values: CDR1 SGHRS, CDR2 YFSETQ. Trimming cost V 2 bases and J 0 bases, with 1 base left between them. CDR3 length equals 12 residues. Assay: immunoSEQ multiplex PCR; the TCRdb copy retains only in-frame clones and omits some. Of 100,000 to 150,000 clones in the sample, about nine tenths are singletons; the top ten hold approximately 7.6%. Here the sequenced sample was peripheral blood, taken on day 0 of AZD1222 vaccination. This chain uses TRBV5-1 with TRBJ2-3; D remains unclear. This TCR came from an adult in good health. The CDR3 region is CASSLSTDTQYF. DNA for the CDR3: TGCGCCAGCAGCTTAAGCACAGATACGCAGTATTTT.